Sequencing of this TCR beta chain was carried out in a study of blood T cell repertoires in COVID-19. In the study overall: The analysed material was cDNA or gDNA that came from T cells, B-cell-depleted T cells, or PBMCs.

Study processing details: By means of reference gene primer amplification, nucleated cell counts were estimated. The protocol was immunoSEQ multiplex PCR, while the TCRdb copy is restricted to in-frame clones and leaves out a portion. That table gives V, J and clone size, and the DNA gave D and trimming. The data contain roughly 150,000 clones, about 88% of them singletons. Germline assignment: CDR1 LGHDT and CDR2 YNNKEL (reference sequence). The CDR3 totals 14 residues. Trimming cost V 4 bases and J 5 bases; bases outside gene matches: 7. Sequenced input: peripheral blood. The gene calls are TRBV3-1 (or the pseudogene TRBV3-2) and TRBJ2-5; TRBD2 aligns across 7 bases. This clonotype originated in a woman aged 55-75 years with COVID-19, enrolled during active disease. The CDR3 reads CASSLRAGIETQYF. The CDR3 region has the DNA TGTGCCAGCAGCCTAAGAGCGGGAATCGAGACCCAGTACTTC.